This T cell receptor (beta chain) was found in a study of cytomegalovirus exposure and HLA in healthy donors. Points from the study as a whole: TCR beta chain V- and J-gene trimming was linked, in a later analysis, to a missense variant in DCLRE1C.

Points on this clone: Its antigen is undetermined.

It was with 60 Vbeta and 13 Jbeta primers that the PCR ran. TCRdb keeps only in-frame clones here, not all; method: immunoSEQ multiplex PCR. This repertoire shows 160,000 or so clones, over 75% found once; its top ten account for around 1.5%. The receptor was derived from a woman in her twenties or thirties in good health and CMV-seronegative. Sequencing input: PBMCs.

The CDR3 DNA sequence: TGTGCCAGCAGGAGGACTCTCAGGACAGGGGATGGCTACACCTTC. As protein: CASRRTLRTGDGYTF. The chain recombines TRBV27 with TRBJ1-2; 9 bases match TRBD1. This CDR3 is 15 amino acids long. J lost 6 bases, V lost 6 bases, and 11 bases had no gene match. CDR1 and CDR2 (germline): MNHEY, SMNVEV (reference sequence).